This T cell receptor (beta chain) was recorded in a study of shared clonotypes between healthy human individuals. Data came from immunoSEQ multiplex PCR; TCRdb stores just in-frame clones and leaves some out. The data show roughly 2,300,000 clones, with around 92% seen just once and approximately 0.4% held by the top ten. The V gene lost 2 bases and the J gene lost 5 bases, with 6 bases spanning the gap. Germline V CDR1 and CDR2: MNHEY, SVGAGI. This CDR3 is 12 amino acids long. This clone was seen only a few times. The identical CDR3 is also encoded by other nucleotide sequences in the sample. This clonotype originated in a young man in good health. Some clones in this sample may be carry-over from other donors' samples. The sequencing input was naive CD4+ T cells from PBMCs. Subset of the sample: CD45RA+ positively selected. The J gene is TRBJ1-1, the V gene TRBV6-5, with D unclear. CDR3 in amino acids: CASSYAGTEAFF. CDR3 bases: TGTGCCAGCAGTTACGCCGGGACTGAAGCTTTCTTT.